This is a list of T cell receptor beta chains from one sample in a study of T cell clones after liver transplantation. Sequencing was performed with immunoSEQ multiplex PCR; in TCRdb, only in-frame clones are kept and a portion is missing. The sample lists tens of thousands of clones; roughly 70% were seen once. The sample in question was CD4+ T cells from blood, obtained at the 22-month timepoint. The origin of the receptors is a human patient who received a liver transplant. The graft donor may have contributed some T cells. Both conserved end residues are part of each CDR3. Fields, in order: J gene, clone size, V gene, D gene, CDR3 DNA, CDR3 protein. A D gene is named only where the DNA matches it firmly. Only some rows state a clone size, as once, few, many or a class for expanded clones.

J gene: TRBJ2-7; clone size: NA; V gene: TRBV5-1; D gene: TRBD1; CDR3 DNA: TGCGCCAGCAGCTTGGGGGGACAGGGAGGCGACGAGCAGTACTTC; CDR3 protein: CASSLGGQGGDEQYF
J gene: TRBJ1-3; clone size: NA; V gene: TRBV7-6; D gene: NA; CDR3 DNA: TGTGCCAGCAGCTTAGGAGGGAGCTACTCTGGAAACACCATATATTTT; CDR3 protein: CASSLGGSYSGNTIYF
J gene: TRBJ1-1; clone size: NA; V gene: TRBV2; D gene: NA; CDR3 DNA: TGTGCCAGCAGTGAAGGACAGATCAACACTGAAGCTTTCTTT; CDR3 protein: CASSEGQINTEAFF
J gene: TRBJ2-3; clone size: NA; V gene: TRBV7-2; D gene: TRBD2; CDR3 DNA: TGTGCCAGCGGGGGGGTTAGCACAGATACGCAGTATTTT; CDR3 protein: CASGGVSTDTQYF
J gene: TRBJ2-3; clone size: NA; V gene: TRBV15; D gene: NA; CDR3 DNA: TGTGCCACCAGCAGGGACTCCGATGCGCCAGATACGCAGTATTTT; CDR3 protein: CATSRDSDAPDTQYF
J gene: TRBJ2-2; clone size: NA; V gene: TRBV15; D gene: TRBD2; CDR3 DNA: TGTGCCACCAGCGCCTCCGGGCGGGGGTTCACCGGGGAGCTGTTTTTT; CDR3 protein: CATSASGRGFTGELFF
J gene: TRBJ2-1; clone size: NA; V gene: TRBV19; D gene: NA; CDR3 DNA: TGTGCCTCAGGGAGCGCCGGGCATGAGCAGTTCTTC; CDR3 protein: CASGSAGHEQFF
J gene: TRBJ1-2; clone size: NA; V gene: TRBV7-9; D gene: TRBD1; CDR3 DNA: TGTGCCAGCAGCTTACGGACAGGCGGCGGCTACACCTTC; CDR3 protein: CASSLRTGGGYTF
J gene: TRBJ1-6; clone size: NA; V gene: TRBV7-2; D gene: NA; CDR3 DNA: TGTGCCAGCAGCAGAGATGATAATTCACCCCTCCACTTT; CDR3 protein: CASSRDDNSPLHF
J gene: TRBJ2-2; clone size: few; V gene: TRBV30; D gene: TRBD1; CDR3 DNA: TGTGCCTGGCACCCCGGGACAGGGGGCACGGTCAACACCGGGGAGCTGTTTTTT; CDR3 protein: CAWHPGTGGTVNTGELFF
J gene: TRBJ2-3; clone size: many; V gene: TRBV30; D gene: TRBD1; CDR3 DNA: TGTGCGGGGACAGACAGCACAGATACGCAGTATTTT; CDR3 protein: CAGTDSTDTQYF
J gene: TRBJ2-7; clone size: NA; V gene: TRBV7-6; D gene: NA; CDR3 DNA: TGTGCCAGCAGCCCCCTTGGACGTGCAACTACCTACGAGCAGTACTTC; CDR3 protein: CASSPLGRATTYEQYF
J gene: TRBJ1-6; clone size: few; V gene: TRBV6-1; D gene: NA; CDR3 DNA: TGTGCCAGCAGTGAAGCGGACGGTCCGATCAACTTT; CDR3 protein: CASSEADGPINF
J gene: TRBJ2-5; clone size: NA; V gene: TRBV5-4; D gene: TRBD1; CDR3 DNA: TGTGCCAGCAGCTTGGCCGGGACAGGGGCCCAAGAGACCCAGTACTTC; CDR3 protein: CASSLAGTGAQETQYF
J gene: TRBJ1-2; clone size: NA; V gene: TRBV5-4; D gene: TRBD1; CDR3 DNA: TGTGCCAGCAGCCCGGAGGGGACAGGGGTCTATGGCTACACCTTC; CDR3 protein: CASSPEGTGVYGYTF
J gene: TRBJ2-6; clone size: once; V gene: TRBV12-1; D gene: NA; CDR3 DNA: TGTGCCAGCAGCATGATGTATGGACAAAGTCGGGCCAACGTCCTGACTTTC; CDR3 protein: CASSMMYGQSRANVLTF
J gene: TRBJ2-1; clone size: once; V gene: TRBV10-2; D gene: TRBD2; CDR3 DNA: TGCGCCAGCAGTGGGGGTAGCGGGGGCCACAATGAGCAGTTCTTC; CDR3 protein: CASSGGSGGHNEQFF
J gene: TRBJ2-1; clone size: NA; V gene: TRBV2; D gene: NA; CDR3 DNA: TGTGCCAGCAGTCCGGGGCGGGTGCAGTTCTTC; CDR3 protein: CASSPGRVQFF
J gene: TRBJ2-7; clone size: few; V gene: TRBV9; D gene: NA; CDR3 DNA: TGTGCCAGCAGCGTAGTAGCAGGCAGGGGTGTTAGAGAGCAGTACTTC; CDR3 protein: CASSVVAGRGVREQYF
J gene: TRBJ1-4; clone size: NA; V gene: TRBV5-6; D gene: NA; CDR3 DNA: TGTGCCAGCAGCTTGGTCGGTCAGGTGTCGGATGAAAAACTGTTTTTT; CDR3 protein: CASSLVGQVSDEKLFF
J gene: TRBJ1-2; clone size: NA; V gene: TRBV11-2; D gene: TRBD1; CDR3 DNA: TGTGCCAGCAGCTTACCACGACAGGGAGGAGGCTACACCTTC; CDR3 protein: CASSLPRQGGGYTF
J gene: TRBJ2-5; clone size: NA; V gene: TRBV29-1; D gene: NA; CDR3 DNA: TGCAGCGTTCTAGGTGAGACCCAGTACTTC; CDR3 protein: CSVLGETQYF
J gene: TRBJ2-1; clone size: NA; V gene: TRBV7-9; D gene: TRBD1; CDR3 DNA: TGTGCCAGCAGGGGACAGGGCAACAATGAGCAGTTCTTC; CDR3 protein: CASRGQGNNEQFF
J gene: TRBJ1-3; clone size: NA; V gene: TRBV6-1; D gene: NA; CDR3 DNA: TGTGCCAGCAGTGAAACGAGCTCTGGAAACACCATATATTTT; CDR3 protein: CASSETSSGNTIYF
J gene: TRBJ1-2; clone size: once; V gene: TRBV27; D gene: TRBD1; CDR3 DNA: TGTGCCAGCGTCCCCCTAGCGAGTAGGGGGCCGAGAAGCTACACCTTC; CDR3 protein: CASVPLASRGPRSYTF
J gene: TRBJ1-6; clone size: NA; V gene: TRBV7-2; D gene: NA; CDR3 DNA: TGTGCCAGCAGCTTGGGCGCAGGAAATTCACCCCTCCACTTT; CDR3 protein: CASSLGAGNSPLHF
J gene: TRBJ1-6; clone size: NA; V gene: TRBV2; D gene: NA; CDR3 DNA: TGTGCCAGCAGTGAAGCGTCACAGGGTAATTCACCCCTCCACTTT; CDR3 protein: CASSEASQGNSPLHF
J gene: TRBJ1-5; clone size: once; V gene: TRBV9; D gene: NA; CDR3 DNA: TGTGCCAGCAGCAGCATGTGGAGCAATCAGCCCCAGCATTTT; CDR3 protein: CASSSMWSNQPQHF
J gene: TRBJ1-2; clone size: NA; V gene: TRBV29-1; D gene: TRBD1; CDR3 DNA: TGCAGCGTGGAGGGACAGGGTCTTAACTATGGCTACACCTTC; CDR3 protein: CSVEGQGLNYGYTF
J gene: TRBJ2-7; clone size: NA; V gene: TRBV11-1; D gene: NA; CDR3 DNA: TGTGAGGGGGGCGGTACCTACGAGCAGTACTTC; CDR3 protein: CEGGGTYEQYF
J gene: TRBJ2-7; clone size: NA; V gene: TRBV6-5; D gene: TRBD2; CDR3 DNA: TGTGCCAGCAGCCCTAGCGGGGGCCACTCCTACGAGCAGTACTTC; CDR3 protein: CASSPSGGHSYEQYF
J gene: TRBJ1-3; clone size: NA; V gene: TRBV6-1; D gene: NA; CDR3 DNA: TGTGCCAGCAGTGGACGGACCGACGGAAACACCATATATTTT; CDR3 protein: CASSGRTDGNTIYF
J gene: TRBJ1-5; clone size: NA; V gene: TRBV10-3; D gene: NA; CDR3 DNA: TGTGCCATCAGAGACACGCTTAATCAGCCCCAGCATTTT; CDR3 protein: CAIRDTLNQPQHF
J gene: TRBJ1-6; clone size: NA; V gene: TRBV4-1; D gene: TRBD1; CDR3 DNA: TGCGCCAGCAGCCAGGAGCCGGGACAGGGGGCCTCCTATAATTCACCCCTCCACTTT; CDR3 protein: CASSQEPGQGASYNSPLHF
J gene: TRBJ1-2; clone size: NA; V gene: TRBV21-1; D gene: NA; CDR3 DNA: TGTGCCAGCAGCCCTATCGGGCGGAACTATGGCTACACCTTC; CDR3 protein: CASSPIGRNYGYTF
J gene: TRBJ2-3; clone size: few; V gene: TRBV2; D gene: NA; CDR3 DNA: TGTGCCAGCCAGGGAAACACAGATACGCAGTATTTT; CDR3 protein: CASQGNTDTQYF
J gene: TRBJ2-6; clone size: NA; V gene: TRBV2; D gene: NA; CDR3 DNA: TGTGCCAGCAGTGAGAGGGGCAGGCGACCCTCTGGGGCCAACGTCCTGACTTTC; CDR3 protein: CASSERGRRPSGANVLTF
J gene: TRBJ1-2; clone size: once; V gene: TRBV5-4; D gene: NA; CDR3 DNA: TGTGCCAGCAGCTTGTCGGGGGCGCTTTCCGGCTACACCTTC; CDR3 protein: CASSLSGALSGYTF
J gene: TRBJ2-7; clone size: NA; V gene: TRBV4-1; D gene: NA; CDR3 DNA: TGCGCCAGCAGCCAAGGTAACGCGGCGGGGTCTAGGTCGCAGTACTTC; CDR3 protein: CASSQGNAAGSRSQYF
J gene: TRBJ1-6; clone size: NA; V gene: TRBV28; D gene: NA; CDR3 DNA: TGTGCCAGCAGTTTACCCGCCGGGAATTCCTATAATTCACCCCTCCACTTT; CDR3 protein: CASSLPAGNSYNSPLHF
J gene: TRBJ2-7; clone size: NA; V gene: TRBV27; D gene: TRBD1; CDR3 DNA: TGTGCCAGCAGACGGACAGGCCCCTACGAGCAGTACTTC; CDR3 protein: CASRRTGPYEQYF
J gene: TRBJ2-5; clone size: NA; V gene: TRBV6-5; D gene: NA; CDR3 DNA: TGTGCCAGCAGTTCTCGAGGCACCGAGACCCAGTACTTC; CDR3 protein: CASSSRGTETQYF
J gene: TRBJ2-5; clone size: NA; V gene: TRBV9; D gene: TRBD2; CDR3 DNA: TGTGCCAGCAGCGTAGGTCCAACTAGCGGGCAAGAGACCCAGTACTTC; CDR3 protein: CASSVGPTSGQETQYF
J gene: TRBJ2-3; clone size: once; V gene: TRBV28; D gene: NA; CDR3 DNA: TGTGCCAGCAGTTTCTACGCACAGATACAAGCAGATACGCAGTATTTT; CDR3 protein: CASSFYAQIQADTQYF